A selection of T cell receptor beta chains follows, all from one sample in a study of blood T cells in healthy people across ages. TCRdb re-derived calls from the 5' RACE reads in MiXCR, one entry per CDR3 protein. The sample contains some 890,000 distinct CDR3 sequences, about 29% of which appear only once. Separately, the same data were catalogued under a study of T cells of mothers and their children.

Sequencing used blood. All receptors come from a woman in her 40s in good health. The CDR3 runs from the conserved cysteine through the conserved F or W. The D gene is left open where the match is weak. The listing skips clone size in some rows; elsewhere it reads once, few, many or a size class.

v_call	j_call	clone_size	d_call	cdr3_aa	cdr3_nt
TRBV7-3	TRBJ2-2	few	.	CASSFIGGELFF	TGTGCCAGCAGCTTCATTGGGGGGGAGCTGTTTTTT
TRBV5-1	TRBJ1-1	.	.	CASSLEGMTEAFF	TGCGCCAGCAGCTTGGAGGGGATGACTGAAGCTTTCTTT
TRBV7-3	TRBJ2-1	few	TRBD1	CASSLTSDREVNEQFF	TGTGCCAGCAGCTTAACATCGGACAGGGAGGTGAATGAGCAGTTCTTC
TRBV23-1	TRBJ2-7	many	TRBD1	CASSQRRQGAYEQYF	TGCGCCAGCAGTCAAAGGAGACAGGGGGCCTACGAGCAGTACTTC
TRBV28	TRBJ1-1	.	TRBD1	CASSLQRTGYPEAFF	TGTGCCAGCAGTTTACAACGGACAGGGTATCCTGAAGCTTTCTTT
TRBV7-8	TRBJ1-5	.	TRBD1	CASSSRDRGMQPQHF	TGTGCCAGCAGCTCCCGGGACAGGGGGATGCAGCCCCAGCATTTT
TRBV27	TRBJ2-3	few	TRBD2	CASSLSPSGGRDTQYF	TGTGCCAGCAGTTTATCTCCTAGCGGGGGGAGAGATACGCAGTATTTT
TRBV29-1	TRBJ2-3	many	.	CSVATANRLDTQYF	TGCAGCGTTGCAACCGCCAACCGACTTGATACGCAGTATTTT
TRBV12-3/TRBV12-4	TRBJ1-1	few	.	CASRGLINTEAFF	TGTGCCAGCAGGGGCCTTATTAACACTGAAGCTTTCTTT
TRBV10-3	TRBJ1-2	once	.	CATSESGRELSGYTF	TGTGCCACCAGTGAGTCGGGCAGGGAATTGTCTGGCTACACCTTC
TRBV6-7	TRBJ2-3	many	TRBD2	CASKRLAGEPTDTQYF	TGTGCCAGCAAACGACTAGCGGGGGAGCCCACAGATACGCAGTATTTT
TRBV20-1	TRBJ1-2	many	.	CSALEDGKISNYGYTF	TGCAGTGCTCTGGAGGACGGGAAAATTTCTAACTATGGCTACACCTTC
TRBV7-9	TRBJ1-4	few	TRBD1	CASSLEQGAEKLFF	TGTGCCAGCAGCTTAGAACAGGGGGCTGAAAAACTGTTTTTT
TRBV2	TRBJ1-2	.	TRBD1	CASNPRDRGKKGGQISGYTF	TGTGCCAGCAACCCGCGGGACAGGGGGAAGAAGGGGGGTCAAATATCGGGCTACACCTTC
TRBV27	TRBJ2-7	many	TRBD1	CASSFLGQGYEQYF	TGTGCCAGCAGTTTCTTGGGACAGGGCTACGAGCAGTACTTC
TRBV29-1	TRBJ1-1	.	.	CSVGGSVNTEAFF	TGCAGCGTTGGAGGTTCAGTGAACACTGAAGCTTTCTTT
TRBV5-1	TRBJ2-7	many	TRBD1	CASSFIVGQARSYEQYF	TGCGCCAGCAGCTTTATTGTCGGACAGGCTAGAAGCTACGAGCAGTACTTC
TRBV29-1	TRBJ2-7	many	TRBD1	CSVRTGGTYEQYF	TGCAGCGTACGGACAGGGGGGACCTACGAGCAGTACTTC
TRBV5-1	TRBJ2-1	.	.	CASSLVTGAENEQFF	TGCGCCAGCAGCTTGGTCACGGGGGCTGAGAATGAGCAGTTCTTC
TRBV29-1	TRBJ2-6	many	.	CSAVWGRGANVLTF	TGCAGCGCCGTATGGGGGCGTGGGGCCAACGTCCTGACTTTC
TRBV13	TRBJ2-7	.	.	CASSMRTQDSYEQYF	TGTGCCAGCAGTATGCGGACCCAGGACTCCTACGAGCAGTACTTC
TRBV12-3/TRBV12-4	TRBJ1-2	many	TRBD1	CASSLGWDSTWGYTF	TGTGCCAGCAGTTTAGGGTGGGACAGCACGTGGGGCTACACCTTC
TRBV15	TRBJ2-1	.	TRBD2	CATSEPPSGVTNEQFF	TGTGCCACCAGCGAACCTCCTAGCGGGGTAACCAATGAGCAGTTCTTC
TRBV5-1	TRBJ1-1	once	.	CASSLSGAGNTEAFF	TGCGCCAGCAGTTTGAGCGGTGCAGGGAACACTGAAGCTTTCTTT
TRBV18	TRBJ2-5	.	.	CASSPRAGQHQETQYF	TGTGCCAGCTCACCTCGGGCGGGACAGCACCAAGAGACCCAGTACTTC
TRBV12-3/TRBV12-4	TRBJ1-5	few	.	CASRRTETDNQPQHF	TGTGCCAGCAGACGGACAGAAACCGACAATCAGCCCCAGCATTTT
TRBV28	TRBJ2-7	many	.	CASSPLTGRYEQYF	TGTGCCAGCAGTCCCCTGACAGGCCGCTACGAGCAGTACTTC
TRBV4-1	TRBJ1-2	few	.	CASSQDHGRGGYTF	TGCGCCAGCAGCCAAGATCACGGGCGAGGAGGCTACACCTTC
TRBV6-1	TRBJ2-5	.	.	CASSEVIQETQYF	TGTGCCAGCAGTGAGGTGATTCAAGAGACCCAGTACTTC
TRBV20-1	TRBJ2-7	many	TRBD2	CSAPGTSGGASDEQYF	TGCAGTGCCCCTGGGACTAGCGGGGGGGCGAGCGACGAGCAGTACTTC
TRBV3-1	TRBJ1-1	few	.	CASSQGPAGTEAFF	TGTGCCAGCAGCCAAGGTCCCGCAGGCACTGAAGCTTTCTTT
TRBV5-1	TRBJ2-2	few	TRBD2	CASSLSLAGGPNTGELFF	TGCGCCAGCAGCTTGAGCCTAGCGGGGGGGCCAAACACCGGGGAGCTGTTTTTT
TRBV6-1	TRBJ2-5	.	.	CASSPLRRGQYQETQYF	TGTGCCAGCAGTCCCCTCAGGAGGGGGCAGTACCAAGAGACCCAGTACTTC
TRBV20-1	TRBJ1-2	.	.	CSARGGTAQYGHTF	TGCAGTGCTAGAGGCGGGACGGCCCAATATGGCCACACCTTC
TRBV28	TRBJ1-2	few	TRBD1	CATSGGGQGVYGYTF	TGTGCCACCTCTGGGGGGGGACAGGGGGTCTATGGCTACACCTTC
TRBV20-1	TRBJ2-7	.	.	CSGCSYEQYF	TGCAGTGGGTGCTCCTACGAGCAGTACTTC
TRBV28	TRBJ1-2	few	.	CASSPRGGAVDGYTF	TGTGCCAGCAGTCCCCGTGGAGGGGCAGTCGATGGCTACACCTTC
TRBV9	TRBJ2-7	.	TRBD1	CASSAGQGYEQDF	TGTGCCAGCAGCGCAGGACAGGGCTACGAGCAGGACTTC
TRBV12-3/TRBV12-4	TRBJ1-2	many	.	CASSFTSRGRDGYTF	TGTGCCAGCAGTTTCACGTCAAGGGGCCGGGATGGCTACACCTTC
TRBV7-2	TRBJ2-7	many	.	CASSSGGGGYEQYF	TGTGCCAGCAGTTCTGGGGGGGGCGGGTACGAGCAGTACTTC
TRBV5-1	TRBJ1-1	.	.	CASSLEVSVNTEAFF	TGCGCCAGCAGCTTGGAGGTATCCGTGAACACTGAAGCTTTCTTT
TRBV29-1	TRBJ1-2	.	.	CSVAPKGHNYGYTF	TGCAGCGTTGCTCCCAAGGGGCATAACTATGGCTACACCTTC
TRBV29-1	TRBJ2-6	few	.	CSAWGANVLTF	TGCAGCGCCTGGGGGGCCAACGTCCTGACTTTC
TRBV6-6	TRBJ2-2	.	.	CASSYVDTGELFF	TGTGCCAGCAGTTACGTGGACACCGGGGAGCTGTTTTTT
TRBV14	TRBJ2-7	.	.	CASSHASYEQYF	TGTGCCAGCAGCCATGCCAGCTACGAGCAGTACTTC
TRBV7-2	TRBJ1-2	.	.	CAGSLNRLLNYGYTF	TGTGCCGGCAGCTTAAACCGTCTCCTTAACTATGGCTACACCTTC